This is a list of T cell receptor beta chains from one sample in a study of beta chain features in type 1 diabetes. Sequencing was performed with immunoSEQ multiplex PCR; in TCRdb, only in-frame clones are kept and a portion is missing. The sample comprises roughly 250,000 clones, around 21% of which are singletons, and more than 0.025% rests with the top ten. The sample comprised naive CD4+ T cells from blood. The source is a woman between 40 and 55 years old with type 1 diabetes. Both conserved end residues are part of each CDR3. The order of the fields is D gene, clone size, J gene, V gene, CDR3 protein, CDR3 DNA. The D gene is left open where the match is weak. The size of a clone is reported for some rows only, either as once, few or many, or as a class for expanded clones.

d_call: NA; clone_size: few; j_call: TRBJ2-7; v_call: TRBV28; cdr3_aa: CASTAPSGVSYEQYF; cdr3_nt: TGTGCCAGCACCGCCCCATCCGGGGTTTCCTACGAGCAGTACTTC
d_call: TRBD2; clone_size: few; j_call: TRBJ2-5; v_call: TRBV18; cdr3_aa: CASSSLAEETQYF; cdr3_nt: TGTGCCAGCTCATCGCTAGCGGAAGAGACCCAGTACTTC
d_call: TRBD2; clone_size: NA; j_call: TRBJ2-1; v_call: TRBV5-1; cdr3_aa: CASSLGLAGVHNEQFF; cdr3_nt: TGCGCCAGCAGCTTGGGACTAGCGGGAGTACACAATGAGCAGTTCTTC
d_call: NA; clone_size: NA; j_call: TRBJ1-1; v_call: TRBV30; cdr3_aa: CAWDRMNTEAFF; cdr3_nt: TGTGCCTGGGACAGAATGAACACTGAAGCTTTCTTT
d_call: TRBD1; clone_size: NA; j_call: TRBJ2-1; v_call: TRBV2; cdr3_aa: CASSAGTGGNNEQFF; cdr3_nt: TGTGCCAGCAGCGCTGGGACAGGGGGTAACAATGAGCAGTTCTTC
d_call: TRBD1; clone_size: few; j_call: TRBJ2-5; v_call: TRBV27; cdr3_aa: CASSPSPGQEELETQYF; cdr3_nt: TGTGCCAGCAGTCCATCCCCGGGACAGGAGGAATTGGAGACCCAGTACTTC
d_call: NA; clone_size: NA; j_call: TRBJ2-1; v_call: TRBV5-1; cdr3_aa: CASSPRDTYEQFF; cdr3_nt: TGCGCCAGCAGCCCCCGGGACACCTATGAGCAGTTCTTC
d_call: TRBD2; clone_size: few; j_call: TRBJ2-3; v_call: TRBV5-6; cdr3_aa: CASSRLRTSGDTQYF; cdr3_nt: TGTGCCAGCAGCCGACTTCGGACTAGCGGAGATACGCAGTATTTT
d_call: NA; clone_size: NA; j_call: TRBJ1-2; v_call: TRBV28; cdr3_aa: CASSSGQNYGYTF; cdr3_nt: TGTGCCAGCAGTTCTGGACAGAACTATGGCTACACCTTC
d_call: NA; clone_size: NA; j_call: TRBJ1-1; v_call: TRBV5-1; cdr3_aa: CASSLAAGSTEAFF; cdr3_nt: TGCGCCAGCAGCTTGGCCGCGGGATCCACTGAAGCTTTCTTT
d_call: NA; clone_size: NA; j_call: TRBJ2-7; v_call: TRBV7-2; cdr3_aa: CASSLWGLSTEQYF; cdr3_nt: TGTGCCAGCAGCTTATGGGGACTTAGTACGGAGCAGTACTTC
d_call: NA; clone_size: few; j_call: TRBJ1-1; v_call: TRBV4-1; cdr3_aa: CASSQDRRATEAFF; cdr3_nt: TGCGCCAGCAGCCAAGATCGAAGAGCCACTGAAGCTTTCTTT
d_call: NA; clone_size: few; j_call: TRBJ2-3; v_call: TRBV6-5; cdr3_aa: CASSFTYYADTQYF; cdr3_nt: TGTGCCAGCAGTTTCACTTACTATGCGGATACGCAGTATTTT
d_call: NA; clone_size: NA; j_call: TRBJ2-6; v_call: TRBV29-1; cdr3_aa: CSVDPGPSGANVLTF; cdr3_nt: TGCAGCGTTGACCCAGGGCCCTCTGGGGCCAACGTCCTGACTTTC
d_call: TRBD2; clone_size: NA; j_call: TRBJ2-3; v_call: TRBV6-1; cdr3_aa: CASSEMVAGPSTDTQYF; cdr3_nt: TGTGCCAGCAGTGAAATGGTAGCGGGGCCTTCCACAGATACGCAGTATTTT
d_call: TRBD1; clone_size: NA; j_call: TRBJ1-2; v_call: TRBV27; cdr3_aa: CASSPPTGNGYTF; cdr3_nt: TGTGCCAGCAGTCCACCGACAGGGAACGGCTACACCTTC
d_call: TRBD1; clone_size: few; j_call: TRBJ2-7; v_call: TRBV7-9; cdr3_aa: CASSLRDRVAPYEQYF; cdr3_nt: TGTGCCAGCAGCTTACGTGACAGGGTAGCTCCCTACGAGCAGTACTTC
d_call: TRBD1; clone_size: NA; j_call: TRBJ2-7; v_call: TRBV9; cdr3_aa: CASSIGTGSEQYF; cdr3_nt: TGTGCCAGCAGCATTGGGACAGGGTCGGAGCAGTACTTC
d_call: NA; clone_size: few; j_call: TRBJ1-2; v_call: TRBV9; cdr3_aa: CASSVGGASEGGYTF; cdr3_nt: TGTGCCAGCAGCGTAGGTGGCGCATCGGAGGGTGGCTACACCTTC
d_call: NA; clone_size: NA; j_call: TRBJ2-7; v_call: TRBV18; cdr3_aa: CASSPPGDPSYEQYF; cdr3_nt: TGTGCCAGCTCACCCCCAGGGGACCCCTCCTACGAGCAGTACTTC
d_call: NA; clone_size: NA; j_call: TRBJ1-1; v_call: TRBV18; cdr3_aa: CASSPPGRTEAFF; cdr3_nt: TGTGCCAGCTCACCACCGGGGCGCACTGAAGCTTTCTTT
d_call: NA; clone_size: NA; j_call: TRBJ2-7; v_call: TRBV30; cdr3_aa: CAWSDSTYEQYF; cdr3_nt: TGTGCCTGGAGCGACAGTACCTACGAGCAGTACTTC
d_call: NA; clone_size: few; j_call: TRBJ2-1; v_call: TRBV19; cdr3_aa: CASSIRGSYESYNEQFF; cdr3_nt: TGTGCCAGTAGTATCCGAGGGTCATATGAATCCTACAATGAGCAGTTCTTC
d_call: NA; clone_size: NA; j_call: TRBJ2-1; v_call: TRBV2; cdr3_aa: CASIMDSYNEQFF; cdr3_nt: TGTGCCAGCATCATGGACAGCTACAATGAGCAGTTCTTC
d_call: NA; clone_size: few; j_call: TRBJ2-2; v_call: TRBV30; cdr3_aa: CAWTGANTGELFF; cdr3_nt: TGTGCCTGGACCGGAGCGAACACCGGGGAGCTGTTTTTT
d_call: TRBD2; clone_size: NA; j_call: TRBJ2-2; v_call: TRBV4-3; cdr3_aa: CASSQVLTSGRGSTGELFF; cdr3_nt: TGCGCCAGCAGCCAAGTTCTGACTAGCGGGAGAGGGAGCACCGGGGAGCTGTTTTTT
d_call: NA; clone_size: few; j_call: TRBJ1-1; v_call: TRBV29-1; cdr3_aa: CSVERLTVNTEAFF; cdr3_nt: TGCAGCGTTGAAAGGCTGACAGTAAACACTGAAGCTTTCTTT
d_call: NA; clone_size: few; j_call: TRBJ1-5; v_call: TRBV7-9; cdr3_aa: CASSLGAAHQPQHF; cdr3_nt: TGTGCCAGCAGCTTAGGGGCTGCTCATCAGCCCCAGCATTTT
d_call: NA; clone_size: NA; j_call: TRBJ1-1; v_call: TRBV9; cdr3_aa: CASSQDSYTEAFF; cdr3_nt: TGTGCCAGCAGCCAAGACAGTTACACTGAAGCTTTCTTT
d_call: TRBD1; clone_size: NA; j_call: TRBJ2-1; v_call: TRBV19; cdr3_aa: CASSSATGGIVNEQFF; cdr3_nt: TGTGCCAGTAGTTCCGCGACAGGGGGCATAGTGAACGAGCAGTTCTTC
d_call: NA; clone_size: NA; j_call: TRBJ2-7; v_call: TRBV7-2; cdr3_aa: CASSLQAYPQTYEQYF; cdr3_nt: TGTGCCAGCAGCTTACAGGCCTATCCGCAAACCTACGAGCAGTACTTC
d_call: TRBD1; clone_size: NA; j_call: TRBJ2-5; v_call: TRBV7-2; cdr3_aa: CASSSGTGKETQYF; cdr3_nt: TGTGCCAGCAGCTCGGGGACAGGGAAAGAGACCCAGTACTTC
d_call: NA; clone_size: NA; j_call: TRBJ2-7; v_call: TRBV4-3; cdr3_aa: CASSQGTQGSYEQYF; cdr3_nt: TGCGCCAGCAGCCAAGGTACACAGGGTTCCTACGAGCAGTACTTC
d_call: NA; clone_size: few; j_call: TRBJ2-5; v_call: TRBV7-8; cdr3_aa: CASSLWDSPSSNF; cdr3_nt: TGTGCCAGCAGCTTATGGGACTCTCCGAGCTCCAACTTC
d_call: TRBD1; clone_size: NA; j_call: TRBJ1-6; v_call: TRBV18; cdr3_aa: CASSPIQGANYSPLHF; cdr3_nt: TGTGCCAGCTCACCGATACAGGGGGCGAATTACTCACCCCTCCACTTT
d_call: TRBD1; clone_size: NA; j_call: TRBJ1-1; v_call: TRBV9; cdr3_aa: CASSAGEGAYTEAFF; cdr3_nt: TGTGCCAGCAGCGCCGGCGAGGGGGCCTACACTGAAGCTTTCTTT
d_call: NA; clone_size: NA; j_call: TRBJ1-5; v_call: TRBV4-1; cdr3_aa: CASSQLGLFNQPQHF; cdr3_nt: TGCGCCAGCAGCCAGTTGGGACTGTTTAATCAGCCCCAGCATTTT
d_call: NA; clone_size: NA; j_call: TRBJ2-7; v_call: TRBV30; cdr3_aa: CAWRGLEQYF; cdr3_nt: TGTGCCTGGAGGGGACTGGAACAGTACTTC
d_call: NA; clone_size: NA; j_call: TRBJ1-1; v_call: TRBV9; cdr3_aa: CASSVSSGGGTEAFF; cdr3_nt: TGTGCCAGCAGCGTCTCCTCCGGGGGGGGCACTGAAGCTTTCTTT
d_call: TRBD2; clone_size: few; j_call: TRBJ2-7; v_call: TRBV6-6; cdr3_aa: CASTRWTLGGYEQYF; cdr3_nt: TGTGCCAGCACCAGGTGGACCTTGGGAGGGTACGAGCAGTACTTC
d_call: NA; clone_size: NA; j_call: TRBJ1-2; v_call: TRBV9; cdr3_aa: CASSVGGRGWDGYTF; cdr3_nt: TGTGCCAGCAGCGTAGGTGGCAGGGGATGGGATGGCTACACCTTC
d_call: TRBD2; clone_size: few; j_call: TRBJ2-1; v_call: TRBV9; cdr3_aa: CASSVASSGGNSYNEQFF; cdr3_nt: TGTGCCAGCAGCGTAGCAAGCAGCGGGGGGAACTCCTACAATGAGCAGTTCTTC
d_call: NA; clone_size: few; j_call: TRBJ1-4; v_call: TRBV30; cdr3_aa: CAWSDGGVGEKLFF; cdr3_nt: TGTGCCTGGAGTGACGGGGGGGTGGGTGAAAAACTGTTTTTT
d_call: TRBD1; clone_size: few; j_call: TRBJ2-3; v_call: TRBV5-6; cdr3_aa: CASSFGQVQDTQYF; cdr3_nt: TGTGCCAGCAGCTTCGGACAGGTTCAAGATACGCAGTATTTT
d_call: NA; clone_size: NA; j_call: TRBJ1-2; v_call: TRBV4-1; cdr3_aa: CASSQWGQGGYGYTF; cdr3_nt: TGCGCCAGCAGCCAATGGGGGCAGGGTGGCTATGGCTACACCTTC
d_call: TRBD1; clone_size: NA; j_call: TRBJ2-1; v_call: TRBV5-1; cdr3_aa: CASSPRGPDEQFF; cdr3_nt: TGCGCCAGCAGCCCGAGGGGGCCGGATGAGCAGTTCTTC